These 25 T cell receptor beta chains came from one sample sequenced in a study of T cells in localized non-small cell lung cancer (dated by TCRdb to the early 2020s). Library preparation used the immunoSEQ multiplex PCR assay. Entries here come from immuneACCESS through TCRdb and include only in-frame sequences with V and J called. Some clones fail to appear in such tables; in the studies checked, an unresolved V gene covers under half of the shortfall, and the cause of the remainder is unknown. Across this sample there are roughly 35,000 clones, with around nine tenths seen only once. The top ten clonotypes cover approximately 6.8% of the sample. The sequenced sample was peripheral blood, obtained before any cancer treatment. These TCRs come from a woman aged 40-69 years with stage I lung adenocarcinoma.

CDR3 sequence reads: CASSQSFLIWGYTF. The CDR3 DNA sequence: TGTGCCAGCAGCCAATCCTTCCTTATTTGGGGCTACACCTTC. V usage is TRBV14 and J usage is TRBJ1-2; D unclear. CDR3 size: 14 residues. V was cut by 2 bases and J by 8 bases, with 15 bases left in between. Germline loops: CDR1 SGHDN, CDR2 FVKESK.

The chain is built from TRBV11-1 and TRBJ2-7; 7 positions agree with TRBD2. The length of the CDR3 is 15 residues. Germline CDR1 SGHAT, CDR2 FQDESV (reference sequence). V shed 2 bases, J shed 2 bases, and the junction held 6 bases outside the gene matches. The CDR3 reads CASSLRPSGPYEQYF. Written as DNA, the CDR3 is TGTGCCAGCAGCTTACGCCCTAGCGGTCCCTACGAGCAGTACTTC.

This clone was counted once. The J gene is TRBJ1-1, the V gene TRBV19; D is perhaps TRBD1 (5 bases). V lost 1 base and J lost 5, with 11 bases in between. CDR1 is LNHDA and CDR2 is SQIVND in the germline V gene (reference sequence). The CDR3 spans 14 residues. Here the CDR3 DNA reads TGTGCCAGTAGTATAGGAGTTGCAGGGACTGAAGCTTTCTTT. This gives the protein CASSIGVAGTEAFF.

The rearrangement uses TRBV11-2 and TRBJ2-3; D may be TRBD2 (7 bases). Germline CDR1 reads SGHAT; CDR2 reads FQNNGV. The V end lost 4 bases, the J end lost 5 bases, and 22 bases lay between the germline ends. The CDR3 is made up of 17 amino acids. The CDR3 DNA reads as TGTGCCAGCAGCTCCAGGGGTTTGGGGGGGGCCAAAGATACGCAGTATTTT. This codes for CASSSRGLGGAKDTQYF.

The rearrangement links TRBV5-1 to TRBJ1-4, with TRBD1 as a possible D gene (6 bases). The germline V gene encodes CDR1 SGHRS and CDR2 YFSETQ. The CDR3 length is 16 residues. Trimming took 4 bases from V and 2 from J, leaving 15 bases between them. The CDR3 DNA is TGCGCCAGCAGCCTGGATGGGGGGCGCACTAATGAAAAACTGTTTTTT. This gives the protein CASSLDGGRTNEKLFF.

The V and J genes are TRBV5-4 and TRBJ1-1; no reliable D call. CDR3 size: 14 residues. In germline, CDR1 is SGHNT, CDR2 YYREEE (reference sequence). V dropped 3 bases and J dropped 4 bases, with 13 bases sitting between them. The chain's CDR3 is CASSSTSDVTEAFF. In DNA form, the CDR3 reads TGTGCCAGCAGCTCGACATCAGATGTCACTGAAGCTTTCTTT.

The V and J genes are TRBV27 and TRBJ1-2; TRBD1 agrees at 7 bases. The germline CDR1 and CDR2 sequences are MNHEY and SMNVEV (reference sequence). The CDR3 length is 13 residues. Trimming removed 2 bases from V and 9 bases from J; junction bases left unmatched: 6. As DNA, the CDR3 is TGTGCCAGCAGTTTACCAGGGGGTAGGAGCTACACCTTC. Translation: CASSLPGGRSYTF.

This chain uses TRBV29-1 with TRBJ1-4; tentatively, D is TRBD1 (5 bases). This CDR3 comprises 13 residues. The V end was cut by 1 base, the J end by 5 bases, with 8 bases between. Germline V gene data show CDR1 as SQVTM and CDR2 as ANQGSEA. CDR3 nucleotide sequence: TGCAGCGTTGAAGCTAGGGACAATGAAAAACTGTTTTTT. Amino acid sequence: CSVEARDNEKLFF.

This clone was found a few times. This chain connects TRBV5-1 to TRBJ2-7, with unresolved D. The ends were cut back, 0 bases at V and 0 bases at J, with 10 bases in the middle. Germline loops: CDR1 SGHRS, CDR2 YFSETQ. The CDR3 length is 15 residues. CDR3 nucleotides: TGCGCCAGCAGCTTGGGATTTCCCCGCTCCTACGAGCAGTACTTC. It is translated as CASSLGFPRSYEQYF. Drawing the rest from reference TRBV5-1 and TRBJ2-7, the complete variable domain is KAGVTQTPRYLIKTRGQQVTLSCSPISGHRSVSWYQQTPGQGLQFLFEYFSETQRNKGNFPGRFSGRQFSNSRSEMNVSTLELGDSALYLCASSLGFPRSYEQYFGPGTRLTVT.

This clone was seen more than once but under ten times. The chain combines TRBV7-3 with TRBJ1-2; no firm D call. The CDR3 totals 13 residues. Germline CDR1 reads SGHTA; CDR2 reads FQGTGA. Deletions cut 6 bases from V and 1 base from J, with 9 bases between. The chain's CDR3 is CASRDGLNYGYTF. The DNA for the CDR3 is TGTGCCAGCAGGGACGGTCTTAACTATGGCTACACCTTC.

This clone occurred once. The J gene is TRBJ1-4, the V gene TRBV2, with 10 nucleotides matching TRBD1. The V segment lost 7 bases and the J segment 5 bases; nucleotides outside the gene matches: 1. This CDR3 comprises 13 residues. The germline V gene encodes CDR1 SNHLY and CDR2 FYNNEI. DNA for the CDR3: TGTGCCAGCACGGGACAGGGGAATGAAAAACTGTTTTTT. It is translated as CASTGQGNEKLFF.

J is TRBJ2-7 and V is TRBV11-3, with no clear D. Germline lookup yields CDR1 SGHNT and CDR2 YENEEA. Trimming removed 0 bases at V and 3 bases at J, with 6 bases between. CDR3 size: 13 residues. Here the CDR3 reads CASSLEEYYEQYF. The CDR3 coding sequence is TGTGCCAGCAGCTTAGAAGAATACTACGAGCAGTACTTC.

The J gene is TRBJ1-6, the V gene TRBV4-3, with a weak D call TRBD1 (5 bases). The length of the CDR3 is 18 residues. Germline CDR1 reads LGHNA; CDR2 reads YSLEER. The ends were cut back, 0 bases at V and 6 bases at J, with 18 bases in the middle. CDR3 coding DNA: TGCGCCAGCAGCCAAGATTGGGCAGGGTTGGGACGTAATTCACCCCTCCACTTT. This encodes CASSQDWAGLGRNSPLHF.

The chain combines TRBV13 with TRBJ2-1; 10 bases are shared with TRBD1. The germline V gene encodes CDR1 PRHDT and CDR2 FYEKMQ (reference sequence). The CDR3 loop spans 17 amino acids. V dropped 3 bases and J dropped 2; count of bases not matched to a gene: 7. In DNA, the CDR3 is TGTGCCAGCAGCTTTATGCTGGGGACAGGGGCCTACAATGAGCAGTTCTTC. Amino acids: CASSFMLGTGAYNEQFF.

This clone occurred once. V is TRBV30 and J is TRBJ1-2; no firm D call. V lost 5 bases, J lost 6 bases, and 13 bases lay in between. The CDR3 runs to 12 residues. The germline CDR1 and CDR2 sequences are GTSNPN and SVGIG (reference sequence). The CDR3 nucleotides are TGTGCCTGGGACGGGAAAGGTAATGGCTACACCTTC. Translated, it gives CAWDGKGNGYTF.

About this clone itself: Other DNA sequences from this sample encode an identical CDR3 as well. The genes are TRBV7-9 and TRBJ1-5, with D possibly matching TRBD1 (6 bases). Germline V gene sequence: CDR1 SEHNR, CDR2 FQNEAQ (reference sequence). Trimming took 1 base from V and 7 from J, leaving 8 bases between them. This CDR3 is built from 13 residues. CDR3 residues: CASSLGGGQPQHF. CDR3 in DNA: TGTGCCAGCAGCTTAGGAGGGGGACAGCCCCAGCATTTT.

The gene calls are TRBV6-4 and TRBJ2-1, with TRBD1 matching over 9 bases. The germline V gene has CDR1 MRHNA and CDR2 SNTAGT. This CDR3 has 12 residues. V lost 2 bases, J lost 13 bases, and 3 bases stayed unmatched. CDR3 protein: CASSDGTGKQFF. The CDR3 DNA follows: TGTGCCAGCAGTGACGGGACAGGGAAACAGTTCTTC.

The chain recombines TRBV7-3 with TRBJ2-7; TRBD1 matches at 12 bases. Trimming removed 5 bases from V and 1 base from J; junction bases left unmatched: 9. Looked up from germline, CDR1 is SGHTA and CDR2 is FQGTGA. The CDR3 is 17 residues long. Written as DNA, the CDR3 is TGTGCCAGCAGCCTCCGGGACAGGGGGCGCTGGTCCTACGAGCAGTACTTC. Translation gives CASSLRDRGRWSYEQYF.

V is TRBV27 and J is TRBJ2-1; 9 positions match TRBD2. Per germline, CDR1 MNHEY and CDR2 SMNVEV (reference sequence). Trimming cost V 3 bases and J 0 bases; bases outside gene matches: 6. The CDR3 loop spans 17 amino acids. CDR3 sequence: CASSLRGGPGSYNEQFF. The DNA for the CDR3 is TGTGCCAGCAGTTTGCGGGGGGGCCCCGGCTCCTACAATGAGCAGTTCTTC.

The rearrangement uses TRBV6-1 and TRBJ1-2; TRBD1 might be the D (6 bases). Deletions cut 6 bases from V and 5 bases from J, with 19 bases between. The CDR3 consists of 15 residues. Germline V gene data show CDR1 as MNHNS and CDR2 as SASEGT. CDR3 loop: CASRKRGGEWYGYTF. In DNA, the CDR3 is TGTGCCAGCAGAAAGAGGGGGGGCGAATGGTATGGCTACACCTTC.

This clone turned up a few times. This chain uses TRBV19 with TRBJ1-2; tentative D call: TRBD1 (5 bases). The V gene's germline CDR1 is LNHDA and CDR2 SQIVND (reference sequence). V lost 5 bases to trimming and J lost 1 base, with 14 bases between them. CDR3 size: 15 residues. The CDR3 reads CASSPGEGRNYGYTF. CDR3 bases: TGTGCCAGTAGTCCCGGCGAGGGACGTAACTATGGCTACACCTTC.

The gene calls are TRBV6-1 and TRBJ2-6, with D uncertain. Germline-derived CDR1 and CDR2 are MNHNS and SASEGT. The CDR3 contains 15 residues. V was pared by 3 bases and J by 4 bases, with 10 bases between. As DNA, the CDR3 is TGTGCCAGCAGTGAGCCCGTAGTGGGGGCCAACGTCCTGACTTTC. Amino acid sequence: CASSEPVVGANVLTF.

V usage is TRBV2 and J usage is TRBJ2-1; 12 positions match TRBD2. This CDR3 is 14 amino acids long. With V trimmed by 1 base and J by 15 bases, 7 bases remained unmatched. Germline V lookup: CDR1 SNHLY, CDR2 FYNNEI. The CDR3 protein is CASSEVLAGGPRFF. The CDR3 coding sequence is TGTGCCAGCAGTGAAGTACTAGCGGGGGGACCCCGGTTCTTC. Filled out from reference TRBV2 and TRBJ2-1, the complete variable domain reads EPEVTQTPSHQVTQMGQEVILRCVPISNHLYFYWYRQILGQKVEFLVSFYNNEISEKSEIFDDQFSVERPDGSNFTLKIRSTKLEDSAMYFCASSEVLAGGPRFFGPGTRLTVL.

This sequence joins TRBV11-2 and TRBJ1-4; D possibly corresponds to TRBD1 (6 bases). The CDR3 runs 18 residues. Germline-derived CDR1 and CDR2 are SGHAT and FQNNGV. V was clipped by 5 bases and J by 1 base, with 20 bases between them. The CDR3 sequence is CASSPIRGGRETNEKLFF. For the CDR3, the DNA is TGTGCCAGCAGCCCTATTAGGGGGGGAAGGGAAACTAATGAAAAACTGTTTTTT.

The chain couples TRBV4-2 to TRBJ1-2; D is possibly TRBD1 (6 bases). This CDR3 has 17 residues. Trimming stripped 4 bases from V and 0 bases from J, with 18 bases between. CDR1 is LGHNA and CDR2 is YNFKEQ in the germline V gene. The CDR3, as DNA: TGTGCCAGCAGCCTCCGGAAGGGACACCAAGCTAACTATGGCTACACCTTC. It yields the protein CASSLRKGHQANYGYTF.